A selection of T cell receptor beta chains follows, all from one sample in a study of T cell responses to AZD1222 COVID-19 vaccine. Clones were sequenced by immunoSEQ multiplex PCR, and TCRdb holds only the in-frame ones, with some missing. This table holds 90,000 to 120,000 clones, 75% to 95% found once. The specimen comprised peripheral blood, sampled 28 days after the second AZD1222 dose. These receptors all come from an adult who received the AZD1222 COVID-19 vaccine. CDR3s include the opening cysteine and the closing phenylalanine or tryptophan. D genes are given only for firm matches. Size values are once, few and many counts, or a class for expanded clones, and some rows have none.

v_gene	abundance	j_gene	d_gene	CDR3nt	CDR3aa
TRBV2	.	TRBJ2-5	.	TGTGCCAGCAGTGTGATTACCGGGGGTCCCCAAGAGACCCAGTACTTC	CASSVITGGPQETQYF
TRBV19	.	TRBJ1-4	.	TGTGCCAGTAGTATCTACGAGGGTCCCCTTGGAGAAAAACTGTTTTTT	CASSIYEGPLGEKLFF
TRBV6-5	.	TRBJ2-7	.	TGTGCCAGCGGGAAGTCCGCGGAATACGAGCAGTACTTC	CASGKSAEYEQYF
TRBV10-2	.	TRBJ2-7	TRBD2	TGCGCCATCCGTTTAGCGGGGCTTGGGGACGAGCAGTACTTC	CAIRLAGLGDEQYF
TRBV29-1	.	TRBJ2-7	.	TGCAGCGTTGGAGGGTCCTACGAGCAGTACTTC	CSVGGSYEQYF
TRBV19	.	TRBJ1-2	.	TGTGCCAGTAGTTCCCCTTGGCTTTCTAACTATGGCTACACCTTC	CASSSPWLSNYGYTF
TRBV7-9	.	TRBJ1-1	.	TGTGCCAGCATCCAACTGGCGTTGAACACTGAAGCTTTCTTT	CASIQLALNTEAFF
TRBV12-3/TRBV12-4	.	TRBJ2-1	.	TGTGCCAGCACCAACCGCCTGGGACAGTTCTTC	CASTNRLGQFF
TRBV18	.	TRBJ1-3	.	TGTGCCAGCTCATCCCGGAGAGGATTCTCTGGAAACACCATATATTTT	CASSSRRGFSGNTIYF
TRBV3-1/TRBV3-2	few	TRBJ2-7	TRBD1	TGTGCCAGCAGCTACCGGGACAGGGACTACGAGCAGTACTTC	CASSYRDRDYEQYF
TRBV15	.	TRBJ1-1	.	TGTGCCACCAGCAGCGACGGACAGCAAGCTTTCTTT	CATSSDGQQAFF
TRBV18	.	TRBJ1-6	.	TGTGCCAGCTCACCATTTCTAGGTGCGACAGTTAATTCACCCCTCCACTTT	CASSPFLGATVNSPLHF
TRBV12-5	.	TRBJ1-4	.	TGTGCTAGTGGTATTGCTGGATTGGGTGAAAAACTGTTTTTT	CASGIAGLGEKLFF
TRBV14	.	TRBJ2-5	TRBD1	TGTGCCAGCAGCCAAGACCCGTCAGGGGGCCAGTACTTC	CASSQDPSGGQYF
TRBV27	.	TRBJ2-3	.	TGTGCCAGCAGTTTAATTTTGCCTACGGATACGCAGTATTTT	CASSLILPTDTQYF
TRBV3-1/TRBV3-2	.	TRBJ2-1	.	TGTGCCAGCAGCCAAGGGCGGGAGCAGTTCTTC	CASSQGREQFF
TRBV18	once	TRBJ2-7	TRBD2	TGTGCCAGCTCACCACCGGAGACTAGCGCCTACGAGCAGTACTTC	CASSPPETSAYEQYF
TRBV6-5	.	TRBJ1-1	.	TGTGCCAGCAGTCCCAGGAGTACTGAAGCTTTCTTT	CASSPRSTEAFF
TRBV5-6	few	TRBJ2-5	.	TGTGCCAGCAGCTTGTGGGGCAGGGTGGAAGAGACCCAGTACTTC	CASSLWGRVEETQYF
TRBV2	few	TRBJ1-6	.	TGTGCCAGCAGTGAACGCTCCTATAATTCACCCCTCCACTTT	CASSERSYNSPLHF
TRBV3-1/TRBV3-2	once	TRBJ2-7	TRBD2	TGTGCCAGCAGCCCTAGACTAGCGGGGACCAAGCAGTACTTC	CASSPRLAGTKQYF
TRBV7-9	.	TRBJ2-5	.	TGTGCCAGCAGTTTTCTAGAGGGAGAGACCCAGTACTTC	CASSFLEGETQYF
TRBV11-2	.	TRBJ2-7	.	TGTGCCAGCAGCCCCGATTGGGGCAGCTCCTACGAGCAGTACTTC	CASSPDWGSSYEQYF
TRBV5-1	.	TRBJ2-5	TRBD1	TGCGCCAGCAGCTTTTCCCGGACAGGTCAAGAGACCCAGTACTTC	CASSFSRTGQETQYF
TRBV29-1	.	TRBJ2-2	TRBD1	TGCAGCGCAATGACAGGGGGAAAGACCGGGGAGCTGTTTTTT	CSAMTGGKTGELFF
TRBV28	.	TRBJ1-2	.	TGTGCCAGCAGTTTAGCGCAGGCCTATGGCTACACCTTC	CASSLAQAYGYTF
TRBV29-1	.	TRBJ1-1	TRBD1	TGCAGCGTTGTCGGACAGGTCGGGGGCACTGAAGCTTTCTTT	CSVVGQVGGTEAFF
TRBV5-1	.	TRBJ2-3	.	TGCGCCAGCAGCTCGGTCGTCACAGATACGCAGTATTTT	CASSSVVTDTQYF
TRBV4-2	.	TRBJ1-1	.	TGTGCCAGCAGCTCCGGGGGGGGGAACACTGAAGCTTTCTTT	CASSSGGGNTEAFF
TRBV4-3	.	TRBJ2-1	.	TGCGCCAGCAGCCAAGATCAGGTAGTCAATGAGCAGTTCTTC	CASSQDQVVNEQFF
TRBV10-1	.	TRBJ2-2	.	TGCGCCAGCAGTCCTCTGAACACCGGGGAGCTGTTTTTT	CASSPLNTGELFF
TRBV4-1	.	TRBJ1-4	.	TGCGCCAGCAGCCAAGTAGGGGAAAAACTGTTTTTT	CASSQVGEKLFF
TRBV10-1	.	TRBJ1-1	TRBD1	TGCGCCATTCCGGGACAGGGCTATACTGAAGCTTTCTTT	CAIPGQGYTEAFF
TRBV2	.	TRBJ1-2	.	TGTGCGGAGGGGGAACCATATGGCTACACCTTC	CAEGEPYGYTF
TRBV5-1	.	TRBJ1-1	.	TGCGCCAGCAGCTTGAACATAGGGACTGAAGCTTTCTTT	CASSLNIGTEAFF
TRBV14	.	TRBJ1-6	.	TGTGCCAGCAGTCAAGTTGGGGGACGTTCACCCCTCCACTTT	CASSQVGGRSPLHF